This TCR beta chain was captured by sequencing in a study of T cells in Graves' hyperthyroidism and ophthalmopathy. This clonotype was seen a handful of times. What it binds is not known. The investigators amplified TCR beta CDR3 regions from RNA transcripts. The HTBI primer set was used in a first-round RT-PCR of the TCR CDR3. TCRdb ran MiXCR on the multiplex PCR reads and lists one entry per CDR3 protein. The data hold under 350,000 distinct CDR3 sequences, with roughly 18% observed a single time. General study findings and limits: By a 13 V-J model, ophthalmopathy was set apart from stable hyperthyroidism. In the blood, most expanded thyroid clonotypes above 0.001 appeared as well.

Trimming removed 2 bases at V and 3 bases at J, with 10 bases between. The germline V gene has CDR1 SNHLY and CDR2 FYNNEI. This CDR3 comprises 15 residues. The receptor's source is a woman aged 50 to 60 with Graves' hyperthyroidism. This sequence joins TRBV2 and TRBJ2-2; tentative D call: TRBD2 (6 bases). The sequenced sample was blood. CDR3 loop: CASSEPGVDTGELFF. CDR3 nucleotides: TGTGCCAGCAGTGAACCGGGGGTTGACACCGGGGAGCTGTTTTTT.